These 26 T cell receptor beta chains originate from one sample sequenced in a study of blood T cell repertoires in COVID-19. Some clones are missing from TCRdb's copy, which holds only in-frame ones; the method was immunoSEQ multiplex PCR. The sample includes a few hundred thousand clones, roughly 85% of them seen just once. The source material was peripheral blood. The receptor set was obtained from a human donor in a cohort sampled during active COVID-19.

V is TRBV7-9 and J is TRBJ2-7; D gene unclear. The CDR3 covers 13 residues. Germline CDR1 and CDR2: SEHNR and FQNEAQ (reference sequence). Trimming removed 5 bases from V and 4 bases from J, with 12 bases in between. The CDR3: CASSPDVRYEQYF. The CDR3 nucleotides are TGTGCCAGCAGCCCAGATGTGCGGTACGAGCAGTACTTC.

The chain's CDR3 is CASSPGQSHTIYF. The CDR3 coding sequence is TGTGCCAGCAGCCCCGGACAGAGCCACACCATATATTTT. This chain connects TRBV9 to TRBJ1-3; D possibly corresponds to TRBD1 (6 bases). Trimming stripped 4 bases from V and 8 bases from J, with 13 bases between. The CDR3 sequence is 13 residues long. Per the germline V gene, CDR1 is SGDLS and CDR2 is YYNGEE. The variable domain in full, completed from reference TRBV9 and TRBJ1-3, reads DSGVTQTPKHLITATGQRVTLRCSPRSGDLSVYWYQQSLDQGLQFLIQYYNGEERAKGNILERFSAQQFPDLHSELNLSSLELGDSALYFCASSPGQSHTIYFGEGSWLTVV.

This chain joins TRBV30 and TRBJ1-3, with D tentatively TRBD1 (5 bases). CDR1 and CDR2 (germline): GTSNPN, SVGIG (reference sequence). The CDR3 has 13 residues. With 0 bases removed from V and 5 bases from J, the gap between germline ends came to 8 bases. This chain's CDR3 is CAWSVGARNTIYF. The DNA for the CDR3 is TGTGCCTGGAGTGTAGGGGCTCGAAACACCATATATTTT.

This rearrangement joins TRBV5-1 to TRBJ2-1, with 7 bases that match TRBD1. J was trimmed by 4 bases and V by 4 bases; bases with no gene match: 11. CDR1 is SGHRS and CDR2 is YFSETQ in the germline V gene. The CDR3 runs to 16 residues. The CDR3 spells CASSTLYRGQYNEQFF. In DNA form, the CDR3 reads TGCGCCAGCAGCACCCTCTACAGGGGACAGTACAATGAGCAGTTCTTC.

This clone was picked up many times. This sequence joins TRBV10-3 and TRBJ2-7; D is perhaps TRBD1 (6 bases). This CDR3 region has 12 residues. The germline V gene encodes CDR1 ENHRY and CDR2 SYGVKD. V lost 4 bases, J lost 4 bases, and 8 bases lay in between. CDR3 in DNA: TGTGCCATCAGTGTAAGGGGGTACGAGCAGTACTTC. As protein: CAISVRGYEQYF.

The CDR3 region has the DNA TGTGCCAGCAGTCGGTCAACCCAATATGGCTACACCTTC. This gives the protein CASSRSTQYGYTF. The chain joins TRBV27 to TRBJ1-2; D ambiguous. CDR1 is MNHEY, CDR2 SMNVEV, per germline (reference sequence). The CDR3 is made up of 13 amino acids. V lost 5 bases and J lost 5, with 12 bases in between.

This chain connects TRBV6-5 to TRBJ1-5, with D uncertain. CDR1 is MNHEY and CDR2 is SVGAGI in the germline V gene. With 8 bases removed from V and 0 bases from J, the gap between germline ends came to 8 bases. The CDR3 loop spans 13 amino acids. This chain's CDR3 is CASQRYSNQPQHF. The CDR3 bases are TGTGCCAGCCAGCGGTATAGCAATCAGCCCCAGCATTTT.

The chain combines TRBV27 with TRBJ1-2; D is unresolved. The germline CDR1 and CDR2 sequences are MNHEY and SMNVEV (reference sequence). CDR3 size: 14 residues. V gave up 3 bases and J gave up 0 bases, with 8 bases separating them. The DNA of the CDR3 is TGTGCCAGCAGTTTGGGCTCCCCTAACTATGGCTACACCTTC. This gives the protein CASSLGSPNYGYTF.

This chain uses TRBV5-1 with TRBJ1-2; no firm D call. Germline-derived CDR1 and CDR2 are SGHRS and YFSETQ. Trimming cost V 0 bases and J 1 base, with 10 bases left between them. CDR3 length: 15 amino acids. Here the CDR3 reads CASSLDEGRNYGYTF. The CDR3 DNA reads TGCGCCAGCAGCTTGGACGAGGGTCGTAACTATGGCTACACCTTC. Combining the CDR3 with reference TRBV5-1 and TRBJ1-2 gives the whole variable domain KAGVTQTPRYLIKTRGQQVTLSCSPISGHRSVSWYQQTPGQGLQFLFEYFSETQRNKGNFPGRFSGRQFSNSRSEMNVSTLELGDSALYLCASSLDEGRNYGYTFGSGTRLTVV.

This clone was seen many times. The chain is built from TRBV29-1 and TRBJ2-2; TRBD1 might be the D (6 bases). V was pared by 6 bases and J by 6 bases, with 20 bases between. CDR1 and CDR2 (germline): SQVTM, ANQGSEA. The length of the CDR3 is 15 residues. The CDR3 loop reads CSVASGAQVSGELFF. As DNA, the CDR3 is TGCAGCGTCGCCTCAGGGGCCCAGGTCTCCGGGGAGCTGTTTTTT.

The chain couples TRBV24-1 to TRBJ2-5; a possible D gene is TRBD2 (7 bases). V was cut by 2 bases and J by 1 base, with 16 bases left in between. CDR3 length equals 17 residues. Germline V gene lookup returns CDR1 KGHDR and CDR2 SFDVKD. CDR3 DNA sequence: TGTGCCACCAGTGATTGGGGGGGGGCAGGACTCCAAGAGACCCAGTACTTC. Its protein is CATSDWGGAGLQETQYF.

This clone has just a few counts. The rearrangement joins TRBV5-1 to TRBJ1-1; possibly TRBD1 for D (6 bases). Germline V gives CDR1 SGHRS, CDR2 YFSETQ. The CDR3 is 16 residues long. Trimming removed 0 bases from V and 6 bases from J, with 18 bases in between. CDR3 sequence: CASSLEYPGVSSEAFF. DNA for the CDR3: TGCGCCAGCAGCTTGGAATACCCAGGGGTCTCCTCTGAAGCTTTCTTT.

This clone was seen a single time. The gene calls are TRBV9 and TRBJ1-2; 9 bases map to TRBD1. CDR1 and CDR2 (germline): SGDLS, YYNGEE. The CDR3 totals 16 residues. V was clipped by 3 bases and J by 3 bases; unmatched bases: 9. CDR3 coding DNA: TGTGCCAGCAGCGGTCCCGGGACAGGGATTTACTATGGCTACACCTTC. Amino acids: CASSGPGTGIYYGYTF.

This clone occurred once. The chain has TRBV6-5 and TRBJ2-3, with 13 bases fitting TRBD2. The trim removed 4 bases at V and 7 bases at J, leaving 8 bases unmatched. CDR3 length equals 16 residues. Germline CDR1 is MNHEY and CDR2 is SVGAGI. Written as DNA, the CDR3 is TGTGCCAGCAGTTTTCGGACTAGCGGGGGTGGTTATACGCAGTATTTT. It encodes CASSFRTSGGGYTQYF.

The chain is built from TRBV6-5 and TRBJ2-7, with 7 bases identical to TRBD1. Germline lookup yields CDR1 MNHEY and CDR2 SVGAGI. The CDR3 has 14 amino acids. With 6 bases clipped from V and 5 bases from J, the junction kept 10 bases outside the gene matches. DNA for the CDR3: TGTGCCAGCAGCCTGGACAGGTCCCTCAACGAGCAGTACTTC. Amino acids: CASSLDRSLNEQYF.

This rearrangement joins TRBV7-9 to TRBJ1-2; D is possibly TRBD1 (5 bases). The V gene's germline CDR1 is SEHNR and CDR2 FQNEAQ (reference sequence). The CDR3 is 14 residues long. Trimming shortened V by 7 bases and J by 6 bases, and 18 bases separated the two germline ends. CDR3 nucleotide sequence: TGTGCCAGCACCAAAAGGGGCTCAAATAATGGCTACACCTTC. This translates into CASTKRGSNNGYTF.

V and J are TRBV5-6 and TRBJ2-1; weak D call: TRBD1 (6 bases). The CDR3 has 14 residues. Germline CDR1 and CDR2: SGHDT and YYEEEE. Trimming removed 5 bases at V and 4 bases at J, with 13 bases between. For the CDR3, the DNA is TGTGCCAGCAGTCGCCGGACAGTATACAATGAGCAGTTCTTC. It is translated as CASSRRTVYNEQFF.

This sequence joins TRBV30 and TRBJ1-2; unclear D gene. Germline V gene sequence: CDR1 GTSNPN, CDR2 SVGIG (reference sequence). CDR3 length: 11 residues. Trimming pared 5 bases from V and 5 bases from J, leaving 9 bases between. CDR3 amino acids: CAWQTDYGYTF. The CDR3 DNA follows: TGTGCCTGGCAAACAGATTATGGCTACACCTTC.

The chain has TRBV19 and TRBJ1-4; 9 nucleotides align to TRBD1. CDR3 length equals 14 residues. Germline assignment: CDR1 LNHDA and CDR2 SQIVND (reference sequence). With 6 bases clipped from V and 8 bases from J, the junction kept 7 bases outside the gene matches. This CDR3 is CASSPDRGGEKLFF. The CDR3 DNA is TGTGCCAGTAGCCCGGACAGGGGAGGCGAAAAACTGTTTTTT.

This clone was picked up a small number of times. This chain links TRBV14 with TRBJ2-5; D is perhaps TRBD1 (5 bases). CDR1 and CDR2 (germline): SGHDN, FVKESK. The V end lost 0 bases, the J end lost 6 bases, and 8 bases lay between the germline ends. This CDR3 contains 13 residues. The CDR3 is CASSQDRVKTQYF. CDR3 sequence (DNA): TGTGCCAGCAGCCAAGACAGGGTTAAGACCCAGTACTTC.

The chain joins TRBV5-4 to TRBJ2-7; perhaps TRBD1 as D (6 bases). V was cut by 4 bases and J by 3 bases, with 11 bases left in between. Germline CDR1 and CDR2: SGHNT and YYREEE (reference sequence). The CDR3 is made up of 13 amino acids. The CDR3: CASSPGTFYEQYF. The CDR3 bases are TGTGCCAGCAGCCCGGGGACATTCTACGAGCAGTACTTC. Variable domain in full (rest from reference TRBV5-4 and TRBJ2-7): ETGVTQSPTHLIKTRGQQVTLRCSSQSGHNTVSWYQQALGQGPQFIFQYYREEENGRGNFPPRFSGLQFPNYSSELNVNALELDDSALYLCASSPGTFYEQYFGPGTRLTVT.

The chain is built from TRBV15 and TRBJ1-1; D is uncertain. CDR3 length: 13 residues. Between the trimmed V and J ends, which lost 5 bases and 0 bases, there was a span of 7 bases. Germline CDR1 LNHNV, CDR2 YYDKDF (reference sequence). CDR3 loop: CATSPQLNTEAFF. DNA of the CDR3: TGTGCCACCAGCCCCCAATTGAACACTGAAGCTTTCTTT.

This clone has only a few counts. The rearrangement links TRBV11-2 to TRBJ2-7; 10 bases fit TRBD1. V lost 5 bases, J lost 4 bases, and 8 bases stayed unmatched. CDR1 and CDR2 from the germline V gene are SGHAT and FQNNGV. This CDR3 region has 15 residues. The CDR3 nucleotides read TGTGCCAGCAGCCGAAATCCGGGACAGGGGTACGAGCAGTACTTC. This translates into CASSRNPGQGYEQYF.

CDR3 nucleotide sequence: TGTGCCAGCAGTCCACAGGGGGCGACTGCAGATACGCAGTATTTT. Translating gives CASSPQGATADTQYF. V gene TRBV11-2 combines with J gene TRBJ2-3; TRBD1 matches at 9 bases. This CDR3 is built from 15 residues. Trimming at V came to 6 bases and at J to 4 bases, leaving 8 bases not matched to a gene. Germline V gene lookup returns CDR1 SGHAT and CDR2 FQNNGV.

The rearrangement links TRBV5-1 to TRBJ2-1; possible D gene TRBD2, 6 bases. V lost 2 bases and J lost 3, with 18 bases in between. Per the germline V gene, CDR1 is SGHRS and CDR2 is YFSETQ. The CDR3 sequence is 17 residues long. The DNA of the CDR3 is TGCGCCAGCAGCTTTTCCCCAGCGCGGGGTGTCTACAATGAGCAGTTCTTC. Amino acids: CASSFSPARGVYNEQFF.

The V call is TRBV27, the J call TRBJ1-2; D uncertain. V was pared by 5 bases and J by 4 bases, with 14 bases between. The V gene's germline CDR1 is MNHEY and CDR2 SMNVEV (reference sequence). This CDR3 is 14 amino acids long. CDR3 in DNA: TGTGCCAGCAGTCCGATCAGTCGGGGCTATGGCTACACCTTC. Amino acid sequence: CASSPISRGYGYTF.